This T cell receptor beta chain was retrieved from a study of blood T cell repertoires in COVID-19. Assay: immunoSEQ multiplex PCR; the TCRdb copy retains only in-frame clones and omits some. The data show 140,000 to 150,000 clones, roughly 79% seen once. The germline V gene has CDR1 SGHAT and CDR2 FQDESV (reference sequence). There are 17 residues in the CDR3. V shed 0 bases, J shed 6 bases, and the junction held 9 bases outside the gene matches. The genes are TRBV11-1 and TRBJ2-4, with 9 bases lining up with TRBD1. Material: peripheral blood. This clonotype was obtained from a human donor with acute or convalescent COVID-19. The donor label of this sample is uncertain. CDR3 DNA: TGTGCCAGCAGCTTAGCTAGGACAGGGGTATTCAGAAACATTCAGTACTTC. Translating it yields CASSLARTGVFRNIQYF.